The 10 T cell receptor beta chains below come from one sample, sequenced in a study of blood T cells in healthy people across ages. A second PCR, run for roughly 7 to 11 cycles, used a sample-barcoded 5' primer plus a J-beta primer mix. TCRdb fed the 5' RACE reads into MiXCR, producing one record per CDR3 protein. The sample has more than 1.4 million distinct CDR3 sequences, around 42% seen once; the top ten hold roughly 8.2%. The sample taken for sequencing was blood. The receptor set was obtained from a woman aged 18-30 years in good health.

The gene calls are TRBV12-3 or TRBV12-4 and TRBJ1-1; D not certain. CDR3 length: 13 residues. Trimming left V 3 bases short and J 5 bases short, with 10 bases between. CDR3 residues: CASSLDRWTEAFF. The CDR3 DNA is TGTGCCAGCAGTTTGGACCGCTGGACTGAAGCTTTCTTT.

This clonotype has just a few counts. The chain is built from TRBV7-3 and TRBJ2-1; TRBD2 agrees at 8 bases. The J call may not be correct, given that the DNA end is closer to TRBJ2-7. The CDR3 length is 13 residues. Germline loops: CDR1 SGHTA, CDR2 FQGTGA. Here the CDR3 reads CASSLFPGGEQYF. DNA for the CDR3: TGTGCCAGCAGCTTATTTCCGGGGGGGGAGCAGTACTTC.

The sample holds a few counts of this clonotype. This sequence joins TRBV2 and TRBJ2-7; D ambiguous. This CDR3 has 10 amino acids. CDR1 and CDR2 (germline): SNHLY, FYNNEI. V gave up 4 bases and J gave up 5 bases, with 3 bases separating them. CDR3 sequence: CASSVDEQYF. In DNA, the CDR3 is TGTGCCAGCAGTGTGGACGAGCAGTACTTC.

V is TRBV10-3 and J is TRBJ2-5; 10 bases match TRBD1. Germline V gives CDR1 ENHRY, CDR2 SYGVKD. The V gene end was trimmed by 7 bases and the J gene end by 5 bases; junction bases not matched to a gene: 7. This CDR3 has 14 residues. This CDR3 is CAINPGTGEETQYF. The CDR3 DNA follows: TGTGCCATCAACCCCGGGACAGGGGAGGAGACCCAGTACTTC.

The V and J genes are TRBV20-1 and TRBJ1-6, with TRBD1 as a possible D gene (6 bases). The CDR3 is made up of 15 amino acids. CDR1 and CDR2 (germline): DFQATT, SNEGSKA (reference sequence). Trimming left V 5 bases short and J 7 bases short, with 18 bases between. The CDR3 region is CSAHPDGGANSPLHF. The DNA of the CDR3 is TGCAGTGCTCATCCGGACGGGGGGGCGAATTCACCCCTCCACTTT.

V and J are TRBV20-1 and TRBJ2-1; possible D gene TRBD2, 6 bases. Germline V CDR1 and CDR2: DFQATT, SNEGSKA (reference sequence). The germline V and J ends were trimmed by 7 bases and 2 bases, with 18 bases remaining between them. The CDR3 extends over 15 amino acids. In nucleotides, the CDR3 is TGCAGTGGGGCCCTGGAAAGCGGGCCCTACAATGAGCAGTTCTTC. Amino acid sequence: CSGALESGPYNEQFF.

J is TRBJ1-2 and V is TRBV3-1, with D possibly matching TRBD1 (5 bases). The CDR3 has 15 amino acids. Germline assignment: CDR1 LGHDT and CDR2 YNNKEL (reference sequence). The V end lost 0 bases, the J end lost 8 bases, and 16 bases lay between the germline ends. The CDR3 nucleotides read TGTGCCAGCAGCCAAGAGGGCCGGGGGATGAAGGGCTACACCTTC. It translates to CASSQEGRGMKGYTF.

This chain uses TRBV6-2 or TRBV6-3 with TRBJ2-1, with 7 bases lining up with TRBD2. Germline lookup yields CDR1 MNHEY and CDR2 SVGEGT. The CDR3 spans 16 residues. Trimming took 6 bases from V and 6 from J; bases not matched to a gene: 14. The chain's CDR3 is CASRNSAGDKANEQFF. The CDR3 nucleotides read TGTGCCAGCAGGAATTCCGCGGGAGACAAAGCCAATGAGCAGTTCTTC.

The CDR3 DNA follows: TGTGCCAGCAGTTTAAAGGCCGCCGCCCAGGGGATTAATGAAAAACTGTTTTTT. It specifies CASSLKAAAQGINEKLFF. The chain uses TRBV12-3 or TRBV12-4 and TRBJ1-4, with a tentative D call TRBD1 (6 bases). Trimming removed 2 bases from V and 4 bases from J, with 20 bases in between. This CDR3 region has 18 residues.

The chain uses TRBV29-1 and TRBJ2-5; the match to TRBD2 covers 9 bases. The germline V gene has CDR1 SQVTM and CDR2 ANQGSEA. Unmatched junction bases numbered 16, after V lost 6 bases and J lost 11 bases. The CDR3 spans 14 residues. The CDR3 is CSVVAGVAYNEQYF. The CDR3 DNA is TGCAGCGTGGTAGCGGGAGTAGCCTACAATGAGCAGTACTTC.